These 10 T cell receptor beta chains share one sample of origin, sequenced in a study of monozygotic twins with cystic fibrosis. The method was immunoSEQ multiplex PCR; TCRdb's version includes in-frame clones alone and lacks a portion of them. The data show about 14,000 clones, nearly 99% seen once. The sample comprised blood. The receptors derive from a girl aged 2-9 years with cystic fibrosis.

V and J are TRBV7-9 and TRBJ2-3; 9 bases are shared with TRBD1. Germline loops: CDR1 SEHNR, CDR2 FQNEAQ (reference sequence). V trimming: 3 bases; J trimming: 2 bases; junction bases outside the gene matches: 9. The CDR3 consists of 17 residues. Here the CDR3 DNA reads TGTGCCAGCAGCTTGCTCCGGGACAGGGCCTTCACAGATACGCAGTATTTT. This translates into CASSLLRDRAFTDTQYF.

CDR3 amino acids: CASSGTGRNQPQHF. The CDR3 DNA is TGTGCCAGCAGTGGGACAGGCCGCAATCAGCCCCAGCATTTT. The chain employs TRBV28 and TRBJ1-5; 8 nucleotides match TRBD1. V shed 5 bases and J 2 bases; nucleotides not matched to a gene: 2. The CDR3 is 14 amino acids. Germline V lookup: CDR1 MDHEN, CDR2 SYDVKM.

The chain links TRBV29-1 to TRBJ2-5; TRBD1 or TRBD2 may be the D gene (7 bases each). Between the trimmed V and J ends, which lost 3 bases and 5 bases, there was a span of 19 bases. CDR3 length: 15 amino acids. Germline V gene sequence: CDR1 SQVTM, CDR2 ANQGSEA. The CDR3 nucleotides are TGCAGCGTTGAGAGCTTACAGGGGAGGGGGGAGACCCAGTACTTC. This gives the protein CSVESLQGRGETQYF.

V gene TRBV28 combines with J gene TRBJ1-2; tentatively, D is TRBD1 (6 bases). Germline CDR1 reads MDHEN; CDR2 reads SYDVKM. The CDR3 spans 15 residues. The ends were cut back, 6 bases at V and 8 bases at J, with 22 bases in the middle. CDR3 protein: CASRAPRGGSRGYTF. The CDR3, as DNA: TGTGCCAGCAGGGCCCCCCGAGGGGGGTCTCGGGGCTACACCTTC.

The chain joins TRBV14 to TRBJ2-3, with D possibly called TRBD1 or TRBD2 (7 bases each). Germline-derived CDR1 and CDR2 are SGHDN and FVKESK. V lost 4 bases and J 3 bases, leaving 14 bases between the germline ends. The CDR3 covers 15 residues. The CDR3 sequence is CASSLQGRGTDTQYF. The DNA for the CDR3 is TGTGCCAGCAGCCTACAGGGGCGGGGGACAGATACGCAGTATTTT.

This rearrangement joins TRBV6-5 to TRBJ2-7; 7 bases align to TRBD2. CDR1 is MNHEY, CDR2 SVGAGI, per germline. This CDR3 comprises 13 residues. J lost 7 bases, V lost 8 bases, and 11 bases had no gene match. DNA of the CDR3: TGTGCCAGCGGGGACTACCAAGGGACTGAGCAGTACTTC. Translated, it gives CASGDYQGTEQYF.

The chain uses TRBV7-6 and TRBJ2-3; a possible D gene is TRBD2 (6 bases). Trimming took off 4 bases at V and 0 bases at J, with 8 bases between the two ends. This CDR3 contains 14 residues. Per the germline V gene, CDR1 is SGHVS and CDR2 is FNYEAQ. The CDR3 loop is CASSSTSSTDTQYF. CDR3 sequence (DNA): TGTGCCAGCAGCTCCACTAGCAGCACAGATACGCAGTATTTT.

The chain recombines TRBV11-1 with TRBJ2-2; D is unresolved. The V end lost 2 bases, the J end lost 1 base, and 2 bases lay between the germline ends. The CDR3 is 13 residues long. Germline assignment: CDR1 SGHAT and CDR2 FQDESV (reference sequence). The CDR3 region has the DNA TGTGCCAGCAGCTTACAGAACACCGGGGAGCTGTTTTTT. Amino acid sequence: CASSLQNTGELFF.

The CDR3 nucleotides read TGTGCCAGCAGGGCAGGGGCGAACACTGAAGCTTTCTTT. Translated, it gives CASRAGANTEAFF. The chain combines TRBV7-9 with TRBJ1-1; perhaps TRBD1 as D (6 bases). Germline V gives CDR1 SEHNR, CDR2 FQNEAQ (reference sequence). V was trimmed by 6 bases and J by 1 base, leaving 9 bases between them. The CDR3 runs 13 residues.

This chain joins TRBV7-9 and TRBJ2-7, with unresolved D. The CDR3 runs to 12 residues. Germline values: CDR1 SEHNR, CDR2 FQNEAQ (reference sequence). Trimming shortened V by 4 bases and J by 2 bases, and 6 bases separated the two germline ends. CDR3 loop: CASSSDAYEQYF. CDR3 in DNA: TGTGCCAGCAGCTCGGATGCCTACGAGCAGTACTTC.